The 31 T cell receptor beta chains reported below all come from one sample, sequenced in a study of Ad26.COV2.S vaccination and SARS-CoV-2 variants. This sample's treatment: about 20 received Ad26.COV2.S at low or high dose, single or two shots; roughly 5 received placebo; per-sample allocation not given. Day 63 following the first vaccine or placebo injection was when the samples were taken. Only in-frame clones appear in the TCRdb table, and some are missing; sequencing was by immunoSEQ multiplex PCR. This table holds 500,000 or so clones, roughly 87% found once. Sequencing used peripheral blood, obtained in a trial of Ad26.COV2.S vaccine versus placebo. These receptors were collected from a person aged 18-60 years who received the Ad26.COV2.S COVID-19 vaccine or a placebo.

This clone was detected once. The chain has TRBV7-8 and TRBJ2-7, with 7 bases matching TRBD1. CDR3 length equals 13 residues. V lost 5 bases to trimming and J lost 7 bases; unmatched junction nucleotides: 8. Germline V gives CDR1 SGHVS, CDR2 FQNEAQ. This chain's CDR3 is CASSPSRGWEQYF. The CDR3 bases are TGTGCCAGCAGCCCGTCCAGGGGGTGGGAGCAGTACTTC.

The chain couples TRBV4-1 to TRBJ1-3; D not certain. The CDR3 contains 17 residues. The V end was cut by 0 bases, the J end by 3 bases, with 15 bases between. Germline assignment: CDR1 MGHRA and CDR2 YSYEKL. CDR3 in amino acids: CASSQDSPMGIGNTIYF. The CDR3 DNA is TGCGCCAGCAGCCAAGATTCGCCTATGGGCATTGGAAACACCATATATTTT.

This chain joins TRBV6-5 and TRBJ2-7; TRBD1 is a possible D gene (6 bases). Germline CDR1 and CDR2: MNHEY and SVGAGI. Trimming removed 10 bases from V and 1 base from J, with 11 bases in between. The CDR3 spans 12 residues. In nucleotides, the CDR3 is TGTGCCACCGGGACACAGTCCTACGAGCAGTACTTC. Protein: CATGTQSYEQYF.

The rearrangement uses TRBV5-4 and TRBJ2-5, with TRBD1 identical over 7 bases. The V and J ends lost 0 bases and 5 bases, in that order; junction bases with no gene match: 4. CDR1 is SGHNT, CDR2 YYREEE, per germline (reference sequence). The CDR3 has 14 residues. CDR3 sequence: CASSLATGVETQYF. For the CDR3, the DNA is TGTGCCAGCAGCTTGGCAACAGGGGTGGAGACCCAGTACTTC. Based on the CDR3 plus reference TRBV5-4 and TRBJ2-5, the full variable domain is ETGVTQSPTHLIKTRGQQVTLRCSSQSGHNTVSWYQQALGQGPQFIFQYYREEENGRGNFPPRFSGLQFPNYSSELNVNALELDDSALYLCASSLATGVETQYFGPGTRLLVL.

CDR3 residues: CASRNRGGFSFTEAFF. The CDR3 coding sequence is TGTGCCAGCAGAAACAGGGGGGGTTTTTCCTTCACTGAAGCTTTCTTT. The V call is TRBV27, the J call TRBJ1-1; TRBD1 agrees at 8 bases. V gave up 6 bases and J gave up 4 bases; unmatched junction bases: 13. CDR1 and CDR2 from the germline V gene are MNHEY and SMNVEV (reference sequence). This CDR3 contains 16 residues.

The chain recombines TRBV30 with TRBJ2-1; maybe TRBD2 (6 bases). The CDR3 length is 11 residues. Germline V lookup: CDR1 GTSNPN, CDR2 SVGIG (reference sequence). Trimming removed 2 bases from V and 13 bases from J, with 12 bases in between. This CDR3 is CAWSSGGVQFF. CDR3 DNA sequence: TGTGCCTGGAGTTCCGGCGGGGTACAGTTCTTC.

This clone has just a few counts. The genes are TRBV5-1 and TRBJ2-2; D is possibly TRBD1 (6 bases). V was trimmed by 4 bases and J by 2 bases, leaving 15 bases between them. This CDR3 spans 16 amino acids. The germline gives CDR1 SGHRS, CDR2 YFSETQ. Written as DNA, the CDR3 is TGCGCCAGCAGCCTTAGGGGGAGTTACAACACCGGGGAGCTGTTTTTT. Encoded protein: CASSLRGSYNTGELFF.

The genes are TRBV7-3 and TRBJ2-3, with D maybe TRBD2 (6 bases). V lost 5 bases and J lost 2, with 17 bases in between. The CDR3 runs to 16 residues. Germline CDR1 and CDR2: SGHTA and FQGTGA. Here the CDR3 DNA reads TGTGCCAGCAGCCTCCGGGTAGCGGAGTACACAGATACGCAGTATTTT. Protein sequence: CASSLRVAEYTDTQYF.

The chain employs TRBV6-5 and TRBJ1-1; D gene unclear. This CDR3 is built from 13 residues. The germline V and J ends were trimmed by 7 bases and 3 bases, with 12 bases remaining between them. Germline CDR1 is MNHEY and CDR2 is SVGAGI. The CDR3 here is CASTRASDTEAFF. As DNA, the CDR3 is TGTGCCAGCACTCGAGCGTCGGACACTGAAGCTTTCTTT.

J is TRBJ1-5 and V is TRBV3-1 (or the pseudogene TRBV3-2); D is unresolved. Germline V gene lookup returns CDR1 LGHDT and CDR2 YNNKEL (reference sequence). The V end was cut by 0 bases, the J end by 0 bases, with 3 bases between. This CDR3 contains 14 residues. Here the CDR3 reads CASSQDSSNQPQHF. CDR3 coding DNA: TGTGCCAGCAGCCAAGACAGTAGCAATCAGCCCCAGCATTTT.

This clone occurred once. The chain links TRBV7-9 to TRBJ1-2; 9 bases agree with TRBD1. The CDR3 sequence is 16 residues long. The V gene end was trimmed by 1 base and the J gene end by 5 bases; junction bases not matched to a gene: 8. Germline assignment: CDR1 SEHNR and CDR2 FQNEAQ (reference sequence). The CDR3 nucleotides are TGTGCCAGCAGCTTAGGACAGGGGGTGCCTGGATATGGCTACACCTTC. Its translation: CASSLGQGVPGYGYTF.

The chain uses TRBV11-1 and TRBJ1-2; TRBD1 is a possible D gene (5 bases). The V gene lost 5 bases and the J gene lost 2 bases, with 9 bases spanning the gap. The CDR3 covers 13 residues. Per the germline V gene, CDR1 is SGHAT and CDR2 is FQDESV (reference sequence). The chain's CDR3 is CASSHGGNYGYTF. CDR3 coding DNA: TGTGCCAGCAGCCACGGGGGAAACTATGGCTACACCTTC.

The genes are TRBV11-2 and TRBJ1-2; 7 positions agree with TRBD1. The CDR3 extends over 13 amino acids. V trimming: 5 bases; J trimming: 4 bases; junction bases outside the gene matches: 4. CDR1 and CDR2 (germline): SGHAT, FQNNGV. Here the CDR3 DNA reads TGTGCCAGCAGCCCCCAGGGGGTCTATGGCTACACCTTC. It is translated as CASSPQGVYGYTF.

The sample holds a few counts of this clone. The chain has TRBV19 and TRBJ2-7; the D is unclear. The CDR3 spans 13 residues. Germline assignment: CDR1 LNHDA and CDR2 SQIVND (reference sequence). The V end lost 3 bases, the J end lost 8 bases, and 14 bases lay between the germline ends. The CDR3 nucleotides read TGTGCCAGTAGTATGTTCTCCTATTCTCAGCAGTACTTC. Translating it yields CASSMFSYSQQYF. Filled out from reference TRBV19 and TRBJ2-7, the complete variable domain reads DGGITQSPKYLFRKEGQNVTLSCEQNLNHDAMYWYRQDPGQGLRLIYYSQIVNDFQKGDIAEGYSVSREKKESFPLTVTSAQKNPTAFYLCASSMFSYSQQYFGPGTRLTVT.

This clone was seen a single time. This chain uses TRBV5-4 with TRBJ2-5; D uncertain. CDR1 is SGHNT and CDR2 is YYREEE in the germline V gene (reference sequence). Deletions cut 2 bases from V and 2 bases from J, with 7 bases between. The CDR3 extends over 13 amino acids. CDR3 in amino acids: CASSFRSQETQYF. CDR3 in DNA: TGTGCCAGCAGCTTTCGTTCACAAGAGACCCAGTACTTC.

This chain joins TRBV7-6 and TRBJ1-6; possibly TRBD1 for D (6 bases). CDR1 SGHVS and CDR2 FNYEAQ come from the germline V gene. V was shortened by 2 bases and J by 4 bases, with 12 bases between the two germline ends. The CDR3 extends over 16 amino acids. In nucleotides, the CDR3 is TGTGCCAGCAGCTTAAATCAGGGGACATATAATTCACCCCTCCACTTT. This encodes CASSLNQGTYNSPLHF.

A word on this clone: Other DNA sequences in this specimen translate into the identical CDR3. The chain couples TRBV5-1 to TRBJ1-1, with D tentatively TRBD1 (5 bases). The V gene lost 5 bases and the J gene lost 1 base, with 12 bases spanning the gap. In germline, CDR1 is SGHRS, CDR2 YFSETQ. The length of the CDR3 is 14 residues. CDR3 DNA sequence: TGCGCCAGCAGGCCCGGGACGGCGAACACTGAAGCTTTCTTT. Protein: CASRPGTANTEAFF.

V and J are TRBV7-9 and TRBJ2-7, with a possible D match to TRBD1 (7 bases). This CDR3 has 14 residues. CDR1 and CDR2 (germline): SEHNR, FQNEAQ (reference sequence). Trimming stripped 8 bases from V and 0 bases from J, with 14 bases between. CDR3 DNA: TGTGCCAGCCGACAGGGACTGAGCTCCTACGAGCAGTACTTC. The encoded protein is CASRQGLSSYEQYF.

V and J are TRBV7-6 and TRBJ1-2; 7 bases align to TRBD1. Germline loops: CDR1 SGHVS, CDR2 FNYEAQ. The CDR3 spans 16 residues. Germline trimming cut 6 bases from V and 5 bases from J; bases unmatched to any gene: 15. DNA for the CDR3: TGTGCCAGCAGGCCCCCTCGACCGGGACAGCAGTATGGCTACACCTTC. Amino acids: CASRPPRPGQQYGYTF.

The gene calls are TRBV18 and TRBJ2-7, with D possibly TRBD1 on 5 matching bases. V was trimmed by 2 bases and J by 5 bases, leaving 13 bases between them. The CDR3 totals 14 residues. The germline CDR1 and CDR2 sequences are KGHSH and LQKENI. The CDR3 nucleotides are TGTGCCAGCTCACCATTAAAGGGGTTCAACGAGCAGTACTTC. Encoded protein: CASSPLKGFNEQYF.

The chain recombines TRBV5-1 with TRBJ2-3, with D perhaps matching TRBD1 (6 bases). The ends were cut back, 0 bases at V and 0 bases at J, with 17 bases in the middle. CDR1 and CDR2 from the germline V gene are SGHRS and YFSETQ. The CDR3 is 18 amino acids. The CDR3 nucleotides are TGCGCCAGCAGCTTGGGGCCTAACAGGGCCCTTAGCACAGATACGCAGTATTTT. It is translated as CASSLGPNRALSTDTQYF.

The chain joins TRBV28 to TRBJ2-1; 8 bases match TRBD2. The CDR3 is 14 amino acids. With 6 bases clipped from V and 9 bases from J, the junction kept 10 bases outside the gene matches. Germline V gene sequence: CDR1 MDHEN, CDR2 SYDVKM. The CDR3 spells CASSTPGTRSEQFF. The CDR3 region has the DNA TGTGCCAGCAGCACCCCCGGGACTAGGAGTGAGCAGTTCTTC.

The genes are TRBV28 and TRBJ1-6, with 7 nucleotides matching TRBD1. The trim removed 7 bases at V and 10 bases at J, leaving 16 bases unmatched. This CDR3 region has 16 residues. Germline V gene data show CDR1 as MDHEN and CDR2 as SYDVKM. The DNA for the CDR3 is TGTGCCAGCAATCACCCCAGCGGACAGGACAACTCACCCCTCCACTTT. It specifies CASNHPSGQDNSPLHF.

This chain uses TRBV19 with TRBJ1-2; tentative D call: TRBD1 (5 bases). Trimming took off 5 bases at V and 0 bases at J, with 10 bases between the two ends. The CDR3 consists of 14 residues. Germline lookup yields CDR1 LNHDA and CDR2 SQIVND (reference sequence). CDR3: CASSAGRANYGYTF. The CDR3 bases are TGTGCCAGTAGTGCGGGCAGGGCTAACTATGGCTACACCTTC. Looking up the rest from reference TRBV19 and TRBJ1-2 gives the full variable domain: DGGITQSPKYLFRKEGQNVTLSCEQNLNHDAMYWYRQDPGQGLRLIYYSQIVNDFQKGDIAEGYSVSREKKESFPLTVTSAQKNPTAFYLCASSAGRANYGYTFGSGTRLTVV.

This chain uses TRBV6-5 with TRBJ1-5; D might be TRBD1 (5 bases). Germline CDR1 MNHEY, CDR2 SVGAGI. The CDR3 contains 13 residues. V gave up 5 bases and J gave up 4 bases, with 9 bases separating them. CDR3 sequence: CASSRGENQPQHF. The CDR3 coding sequence is TGTGCCAGCAGTAGAGGGGAGAATCAGCCCCAGCATTTT.

The rearrangement uses TRBV19 and TRBJ2-3; possibly TRBD2 for D (6 bases). The ends were cut back, 10 bases at V and 2 bases at J, with 19 bases in the middle. The length of the CDR3 is 15 residues. CDR1 LNHDA and CDR2 SQIVND come from the germline V gene (reference sequence). The chain's CDR3 is CATLPSGGPTDTQYF. The CDR3 DNA reads TGTGCCACCCTACCATCCGGGGGACCCACAGATACGCAGTATTTT.

J is TRBJ2-7 and V is TRBV7-2, with D perhaps TRBD1 (6 bases). Trimming removed 4 bases at V and 2 bases at J, with 12 bases between. This CDR3 is 14 amino acids long. Germline-derived CDR1 and CDR2 are SGHTA and FQGNSA. This CDR3 reads CASSSGTPTYEQYF. The CDR3 coding sequence is TGTGCCAGCAGCTCCGGGACACCCACCTACGAGCAGTACTTC.

The chain carries TRBV4-2 and TRBJ2-5, with D tentatively TRBD1 or TRBD2 (6 bases each). V dropped 0 bases and J dropped 2 bases, with 10 bases sitting between them. Germline CDR1 LGHNA, CDR2 YNFKEQ. The CDR3 is made up of 15 amino acids. The CDR3 sequence is CASSQDWGAQETQYF. CDR3 DNA: TGTGCCAGCAGCCAAGATTGGGGGGCTCAAGAGACCCAGTACTTC.

This clone was found a few times. J is TRBJ1-6 and V is TRBV5-1; tentatively, D is TRBD1 (5 bases). The CDR3 consists of 14 residues. V was pared by 1 base and J by 6 bases, with 8 bases between. The germline V gene has CDR1 SGHRS and CDR2 YFSETQ. The CDR3 DNA reads TGCGCCAGCAGCTTGACGGGACCTAATTCACCCCTCCACTTT. Its translation: CASSLTGPNSPLHF.

This clone turned up a few times. This chain uses TRBV7-9 with TRBJ2-7, with D uncertain. In germline, CDR1 is SEHNR, CDR2 FQNEAQ (reference sequence). Trimming shortened V by 5 bases and J by 0 bases, and 2 bases separated the two germline ends. This CDR3 is built from 11 residues. In DNA, the CDR3 is TGTGCCAGCAGCCTCTCCTACGAGCAGTACTTC. It encodes CASSLSYEQYF.

The rearrangement joins TRBV5-4 to TRBJ1-1; D gene unclear. V was shortened by 0 bases and J by 1 base, with 10 bases between the two germline ends. Germline V gene sequence: CDR1 SGHNT, CDR2 YYREEE (reference sequence). The CDR3 has 15 amino acids. CDR3 sequence reads: CASSLAAVPNTEAFF. CDR3 DNA sequence: TGTGCCAGCAGCTTGGCAGCAGTTCCGAACACTGAAGCTTTCTTT.